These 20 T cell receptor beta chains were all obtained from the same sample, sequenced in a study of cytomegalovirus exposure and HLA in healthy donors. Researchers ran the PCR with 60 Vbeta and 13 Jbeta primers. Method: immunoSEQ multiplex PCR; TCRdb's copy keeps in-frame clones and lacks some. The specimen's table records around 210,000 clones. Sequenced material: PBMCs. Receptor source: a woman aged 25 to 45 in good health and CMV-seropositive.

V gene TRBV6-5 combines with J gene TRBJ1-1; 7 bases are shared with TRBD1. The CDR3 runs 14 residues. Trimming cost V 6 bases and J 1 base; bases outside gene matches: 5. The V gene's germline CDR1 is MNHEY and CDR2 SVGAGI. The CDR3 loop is CASRKRTGNTEAFF. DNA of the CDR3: TGTGCCAGCAGAAAGAGGACAGGGAACACTGAAGCTTTCTTT.

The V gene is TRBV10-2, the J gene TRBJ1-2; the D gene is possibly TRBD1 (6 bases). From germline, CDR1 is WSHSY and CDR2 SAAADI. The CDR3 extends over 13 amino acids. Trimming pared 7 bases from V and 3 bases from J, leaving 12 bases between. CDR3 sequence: CASTRTEDYGYTF. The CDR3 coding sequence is TGCGCCAGCACCCGGACAGAAGACTATGGCTACACCTTC.

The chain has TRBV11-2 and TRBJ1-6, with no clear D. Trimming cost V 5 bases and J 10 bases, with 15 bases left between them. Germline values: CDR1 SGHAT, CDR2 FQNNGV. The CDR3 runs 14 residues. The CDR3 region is CASSEAGSRSPLHF. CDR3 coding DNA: TGTGCCAGCAGCGAGGCGGGTTCTAGGTCACCCCTCCACTTT. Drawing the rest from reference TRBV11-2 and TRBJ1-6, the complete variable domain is EAGVAQSPRYKIIEKRQSVAFWCNPISGHATLYWYQQILGQGPKLLIQFQNNGVVDDSQLPKDRFSAERLKGVDSTLKIQPAKLEDSAVYLCASSEAGSRSPLHFGNGTRLTVT.

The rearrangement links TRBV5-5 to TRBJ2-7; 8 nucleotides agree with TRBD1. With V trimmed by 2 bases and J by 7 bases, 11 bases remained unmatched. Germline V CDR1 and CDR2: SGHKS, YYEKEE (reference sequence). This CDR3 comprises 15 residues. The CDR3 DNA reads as TGTGCCAGCAGCTTTCCGTACAGGGGGTTTGGAGAGCAGTACTTC. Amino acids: CASSFPYRGFGEQYF.

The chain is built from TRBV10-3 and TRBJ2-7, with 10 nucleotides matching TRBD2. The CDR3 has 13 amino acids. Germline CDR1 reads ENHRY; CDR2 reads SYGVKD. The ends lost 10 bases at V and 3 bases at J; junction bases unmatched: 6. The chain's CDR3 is CATLVAGGYEQYF. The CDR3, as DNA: TGTGCCACCTTAGTAGCGGGAGGCTACGAGCAGTACTTC.

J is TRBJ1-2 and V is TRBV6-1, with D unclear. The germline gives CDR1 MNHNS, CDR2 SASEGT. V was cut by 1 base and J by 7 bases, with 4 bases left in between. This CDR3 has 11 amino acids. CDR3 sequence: CASSEGLGYTF. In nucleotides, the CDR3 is TGTGCCAGCAGTGAAGGGCTTGGCTACACCTTC.

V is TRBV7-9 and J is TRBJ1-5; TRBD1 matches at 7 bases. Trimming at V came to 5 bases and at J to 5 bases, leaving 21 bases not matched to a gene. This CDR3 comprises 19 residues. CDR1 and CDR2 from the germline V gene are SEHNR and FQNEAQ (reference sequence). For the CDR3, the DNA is TGTGCCAGCAGCCGAAGCCTTACCCCGGGAACAGGGGTGGATCAGCCCCAGCATTTT. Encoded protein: CASSRSLTPGTGVDQPQHF.

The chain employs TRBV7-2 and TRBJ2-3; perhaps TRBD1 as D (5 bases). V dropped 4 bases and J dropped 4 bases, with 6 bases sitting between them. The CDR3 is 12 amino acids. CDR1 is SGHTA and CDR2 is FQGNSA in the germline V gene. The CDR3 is CASSWGPDTQYF. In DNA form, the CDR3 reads TGTGCCAGCAGCTGGGGCCCAGATACGCAGTATTTT.

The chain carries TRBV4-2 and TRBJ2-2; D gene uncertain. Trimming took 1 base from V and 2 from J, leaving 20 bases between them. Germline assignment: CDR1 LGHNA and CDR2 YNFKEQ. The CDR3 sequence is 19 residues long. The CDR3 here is CASSQVLGGALFNTGELFF. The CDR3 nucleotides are TGTGCCAGCAGCCAAGTTCTAGGTGGAGCCCTATTCAACACCGGGGAGCTGTTTTTT.

CDR3 loop: CASTHGDTQFF. The CDR3 DNA follows: TGTGCCAGCACCCACGGGGACACACAGTTCTTC. The chain carries TRBV25-1 and TRBJ2-1; tentative D call: TRBD1 (6 bases). This CDR3 spans 11 amino acids. Germline values: CDR1 MGHDK, CDR2 SYGVNS. V was clipped by 7 bases and J by 13 bases, with 14 bases between them.

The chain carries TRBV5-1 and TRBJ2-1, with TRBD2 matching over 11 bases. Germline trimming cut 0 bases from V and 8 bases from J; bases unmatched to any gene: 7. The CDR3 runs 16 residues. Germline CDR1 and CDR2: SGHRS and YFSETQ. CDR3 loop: CASSLALAGDVDEQFF. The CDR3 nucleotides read TGCGCCAGCAGCTTGGCACTAGCGGGAGATGTCGATGAGCAGTTCTTC.

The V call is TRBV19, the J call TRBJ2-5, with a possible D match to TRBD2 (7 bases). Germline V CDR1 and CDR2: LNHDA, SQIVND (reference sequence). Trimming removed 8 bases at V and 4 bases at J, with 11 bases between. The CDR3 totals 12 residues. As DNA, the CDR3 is TGTGCCAGTTCAGGGGAGGGAGAGACCCAGTACTTC. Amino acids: CASSGEGETQYF.

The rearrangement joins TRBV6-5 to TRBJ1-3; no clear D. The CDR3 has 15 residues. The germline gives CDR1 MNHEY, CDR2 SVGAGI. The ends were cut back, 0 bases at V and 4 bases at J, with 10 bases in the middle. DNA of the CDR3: TGTGCCAGCAGTTACTCGAGGGCACAAGGAAACACCATATATTTT. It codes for CASSYSRAQGNTIYF.

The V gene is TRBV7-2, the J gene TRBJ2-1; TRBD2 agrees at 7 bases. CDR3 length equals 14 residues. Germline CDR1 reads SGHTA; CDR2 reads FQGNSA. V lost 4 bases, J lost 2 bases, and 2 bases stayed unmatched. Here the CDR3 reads CASSSSGAYNEQFF. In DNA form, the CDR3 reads TGTGCCAGCAGCTCTAGCGGAGCCTACAATGAGCAGTTCTTC.

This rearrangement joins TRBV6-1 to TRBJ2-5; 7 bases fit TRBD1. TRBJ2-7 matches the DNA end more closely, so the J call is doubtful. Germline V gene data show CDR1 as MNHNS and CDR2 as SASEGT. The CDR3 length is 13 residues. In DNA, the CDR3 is TGTGCCAGCAGCGTCACAGGGGTGGCCGAGCAGTACTTC. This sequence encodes CASSVTGVAEQYF.

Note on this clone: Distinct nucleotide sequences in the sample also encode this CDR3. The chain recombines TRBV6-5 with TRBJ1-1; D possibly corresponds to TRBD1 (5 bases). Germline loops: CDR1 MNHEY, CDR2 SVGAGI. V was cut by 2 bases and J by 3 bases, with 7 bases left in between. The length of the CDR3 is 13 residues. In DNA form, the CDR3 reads TGTGCCAGCAGTTACGGGGGGGACACTGAAGCTTTCTTT. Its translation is CASSYGGDTEAFF.

CDR3 nucleotide sequence: TGTGCCATATCCGGGACAGGGAACTACGAGCAGTACTTC. It encodes CAISGTGNYEQYF. The chain joins TRBV10-3 to TRBJ2-7; TRBD1 agrees at 9 bases. V gave up 9 bases and J gave up 3 bases; unmatched junction bases: 6. The CDR3 sequence is 13 residues long. Germline V gene lookup returns CDR1 ENHRY and CDR2 SYGVKD.

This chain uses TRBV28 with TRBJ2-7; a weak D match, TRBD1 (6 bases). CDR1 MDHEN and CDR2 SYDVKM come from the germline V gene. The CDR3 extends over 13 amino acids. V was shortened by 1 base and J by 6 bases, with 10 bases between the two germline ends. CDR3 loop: CASSLSQGGEQYF. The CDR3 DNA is TGTGCCAGCAGTTTATCACAGGGTGGCGAGCAGTACTTC.

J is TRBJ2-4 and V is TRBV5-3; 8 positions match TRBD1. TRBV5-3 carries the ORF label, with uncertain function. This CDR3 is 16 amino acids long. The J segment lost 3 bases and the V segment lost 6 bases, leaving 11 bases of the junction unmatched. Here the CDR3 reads CARITTDRADKNIQYF. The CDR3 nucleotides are TGTGCCAGAATCACTACGGACAGGGCGGACAAAAACATTCAGTACTTC.

The CDR3 loop reads CASSVGSFTDTQYF. In DNA form, the CDR3 reads TGTGCCAGCAGCGTAGGGAGCTTCACAGATACGCAGTATTTT. The chain recombines TRBV9 with TRBJ2-3, with D hard to call. The CDR3 sequence is 14 residues long. Per germline, CDR1 SGDLS and CDR2 YYNGEE. V was trimmed by 0 bases and J by 2 bases, leaving 7 bases between them.